Listed below are T cell receptor beta chains from one sample, sequenced in a study of T cell responses to AZD1222 COVID-19 vaccine. The protocol was immunoSEQ multiplex PCR, while the TCRdb copy is restricted to in-frame clones and leaves out a portion. This table has roughly 150,000 clones, around 93% appearing once. The material was peripheral blood, obtained on day 0 of AZD1222 vaccination. The receptors derive from an adult in good health. The CDR3 runs from the conserved cysteine through the conserved F or W. The D gene is left open where the match is weak. Size tells how often a clone was seen (once, few, many) or the class of an expanded clone, and some rows leave it out.

TRBJ2-2	.	TRBV4-2	few	TGTGCCAGCAGCCCCAAGTCCTGGGAACCGAACACCGGGGAGCTGTTTTTT	CASSPKSWEPNTGELFF
TRBJ1-1	.	TRBV6-5	once	TGTGCCAGCAGTTACCTGAGGGTTAGGAGGGCTGAAGCTTTCTTT	CASSYLRVRRAEAFF
TRBJ1-5	.	TRBV5-1	few	TGCGCCAGCAGCTTAGGGAATGGCAATCAGCCCCAGCATTTT	CASSLGNGNQPQHF
TRBJ1-1	.	TRBV20-1	.	TGCAGTGCTAGTCATCCGGGGCAGGGAGCTTTCTTT	CSASHPGQGAFF
TRBJ2-1	TRBD2	TRBV4-1	.	TGCGCCAGCAGCCAAGACCCTAGCGGGCTCCACAATGAGCAGTTCTTC	CASSQDPSGLHNEQFF
TRBJ2-5	TRBD1	TRBV24-1	.	TGTGCCACCAGTGATTTGCTCTCGGACAGGGGTTTCGAGACCCAGTACTTC	CATSDLLSDRGFETQYF
TRBJ2-4	.	TRBV18	.	TGTGCCAGCTCACCAGACGGGGCCAAAAACATTCAGTACTTC	CASSPDGAKNIQYF
TRBJ1-5	.	TRBV6-2/TRBV6-3	.	TGTGCCAGCAGTTCCACAGGAAGGGTTTATCAGCCCCAGCATTTT	CASSSTGRVYQPQHF
TRBJ2-3	.	TRBV10-3	.	TGTGCCATCAAAAGTACTAGCACAGATACGCAGTATTTT	CAIKSTSTDTQYF
TRBJ1-5	.	TRBV6-1	.	TGTGCCAGCAGTGAAAGTTTCATGCGGCCCCAGCATTTT	CASSESFMRPQHF
TRBJ1-2	.	TRBV4-1	.	TGCGCCAGCAGCTCCCAGGAGGCTAACTATGGCTACACCTTC	CASSSQEANYGYTF
TRBJ1-5	TRBD1	TRBV2	.	TGTGCCAGCAGGACGGACAGGGTCAATCAGCCCCAGCATTTT	CASRTDRVNQPQHF
TRBJ2-6	.	TRBV6-4	.	TGTGCCAGCAACATCCCCCCGGACACTGATCCCTCTGGGGCCAACGTCCTGACTTTC	CASNIPPDTDPSGANVLTF
TRBJ2-3	.	TRBV5-1	.	TGCGCCAGCAGCTTTGGGTCAAGGCGCGCAGATACGCAGTATTTT	CASSFGSRRADTQYF
TRBJ1-2	.	TRBV15	.	TGTGCCACCAGCAGCTATAGGGAGGGCGGCGGCTACACCTTC	CATSSYREGGGYTF
TRBJ1-2	TRBD1	TRBV6-4	.	TGTGCCAGAAGTAGGACAGGCAGCGGGTATGGCTACACCTTC	CARSRTGSGYGYTF
TRBJ2-3	TRBD2	TRBV9	.	TGTGCCAGCAGCGTAGCTCGGGGTAGCGGGGTCTCGAGGGATACGCAGTATTTT	CASSVARGSGVSRDTQYF